This T cell receptor (beta chain) emerged from a study of T cell changes during pregnancy in multiple sclerosis. The CDR3 is made up of 17 amino acids. Germline V lookup: CDR1 SGHRS, CDR2 YFSETQ. V lost 3 bases and J lost 0, with 16 bases in between. Assay used: immunoSEQ multiplex PCR; TCRdb lists only in-frame clones, some missing. The repertoire includes 90,000 to 100,000 clones, 85% to 95% of them detected once, and around 2.3% sits in the top ten. The sequence derives from a female donor with multiple sclerosis, enrolled in a pregnancy study. Sequencing was performed on peripheral blood, taken in the third trimester of pregnancy. The chain couples TRBV5-1 to TRBJ2-1, with D possibly matching TRBD2 (6 bases). The CDR3: CASSSTPTRVSYNEQFF. Written as DNA, the CDR3 is TGCGCCAGCAGCTCGACCCCGACTAGGGTCTCCTACAATGAGCAGTTCTTC.